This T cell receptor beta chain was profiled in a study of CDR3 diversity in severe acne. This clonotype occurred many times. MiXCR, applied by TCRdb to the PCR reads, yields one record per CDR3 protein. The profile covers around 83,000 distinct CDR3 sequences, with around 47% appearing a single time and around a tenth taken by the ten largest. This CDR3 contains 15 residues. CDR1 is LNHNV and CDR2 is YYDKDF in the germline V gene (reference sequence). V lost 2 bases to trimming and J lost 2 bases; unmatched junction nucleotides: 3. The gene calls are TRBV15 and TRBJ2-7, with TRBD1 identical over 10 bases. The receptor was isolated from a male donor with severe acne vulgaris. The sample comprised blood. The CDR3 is CATSRSGTGAYEQYF. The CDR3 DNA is TGTGCCACCAGCAGATCCGGGACAGGGGCCTACGAGCAGTACTTC.